This T cell receptor beta chain was captured in a study of blood T cell repertoires in COVID-19. Participant-reported clinical history was the basis for cohort assignment. What the recovered Cohort 3 donors had was two negative PCRs, clearance, or symptom resolution. As originally analysed: Reference gene primer amplification gave nucleated cell count estimates. Assay: immunoSEQ multiplex PCR; the TCRdb copy retains only in-frame clones and omits some. V, J and clone size were drawn from that table, and D and trimming were deduced from the DNA. The data hold just over 300,000 clones, with around 86% observed a single time. The CDR3 covers 14 residues. CDR1 is LNHNV and CDR2 is YYDKDF in the germline V gene (reference sequence). J lost 9 bases, V lost 5 bases, and 9 bases had no gene match.

The V gene is TRBV15, the J gene TRBJ1-2; 10 nucleotides align to TRBD1. Sequences were obtained from PBMCs or T cells enriched from blood (not recorded which). This sequence originates from a man younger than 40 who had recovered from COVID-19. CDR3 sequence (DNA): TGTGCCACCAGCGAAGACAGGGGGCTTATTAGCTACACCTTC. Residues: CATSEDRGLISYTF.